In this sample, the clone carrying this T cell receptor (beta chain) turned up a few times. Antigen specificity is unknown. These data are taken from a study of cytomegalovirus exposure and HLA in healthy donors. Whole-study findings and limits: Analysis was carried out at a later point, and it linked a missense DCLRE1C variant to TCR beta V- and J-gene trimming. In a later analysis, compared with equally common non-associated chains, HLA-associated beta chains were more expanded. Generally TCR sequences proved uncommon, though certain public TCRs appeared in numerous donors. Most subjects' HLA-A and HLA-B alleles were reportedly predicted from TCR beta sequences.

In the PCR, 60 Vbeta and 13 Jbeta primers were used. This table comes from immunoSEQ multiplex PCR, and its TCRdb copy is limited to in-frame clones, with some not included. The table has 98,000 or so clones, roughly 75% seen once. Trimming stripped 2 bases from V and 0 bases from J, with 17 bases between. CDR1 and CDR2 from the germline V gene are SQVTM and ANQGSEA. The CDR3 runs 16 residues. The TCR was taken from a woman aged 35 to 49 in good health and CMV-seronegative. The chain recombines TRBV29-1 with TRBJ2-7; the D gene is possibly TRBD1 (6 bases). Sequencing was carried out using PBMCs. The CDR3 sequence is CSVERTAARDSYEQYF. CDR3 nucleotide sequence: TGCAGCGTTGAAAGGACAGCCGCCCGGGACTCCTACGAGCAGTACTTC.